A single sample is the source of the 19 T cell receptor beta chains below, sequenced in a study of T cell responses to AZD1222 COVID-19 vaccine. The assay was immunoSEQ multiplex PCR, and TCRdb's table has in-frame clones only and misses some. The sample consists of nearly 110,000 clones, about 89% of them appearing once. Sequences were derived from peripheral blood, sampled 28 days after the second AZD1222 dose. These receptors all stem from an adult who received the AZD1222 COVID-19 vaccine.

The gene calls are TRBV9 and TRBJ2-6; 7 bases match TRBD1. The CDR3 has 15 amino acids. V was pared by 6 bases and J by 2 bases, with 5 bases of the junction left unmatched. Looked up from germline, CDR1 is SGDLS and CDR2 is YYNGEE. The CDR3, as DNA: TGTGCCAGCAACCCGACAGGGACTGGGGCCAACGTCCTGACTTTC. Protein sequence: CASNPTGTGANVLTF.

The chain carries TRBV15 and TRBJ1-5; TRBD1 is a possible D gene (5 bases). The CDR3 consists of 16 residues. Trimming took off 3 bases at V and 2 bases at J, with 14 bases between the two ends. Germline values: CDR1 LNHNV, CDR2 YYDKDF (reference sequence). This chain's CDR3 is CATSSEDGGGNQPQHF. CDR3 sequence (DNA): TGTGCCACCAGCAGTGAAGACGGGGGAGGCAATCAGCCCCAGCATTTT.

The chain employs TRBV5-5 and TRBJ1-1; a weak D match, TRBD1 (5 bases). This CDR3 spans 17 amino acids. Deletions cut 0 bases from V and 1 base from J, with 16 bases between. Germline V gene sequence: CDR1 SGHKS, CDR2 YYEKEE (reference sequence). CDR3 sequence (DNA): TGTGCCAGCAGCTTGGTGGGGGTGAGGAGGGCGAACACTGAAGCTTTCTTT. Translating it yields CASSLVGVRRANTEAFF.

This chain connects TRBV6-5 to TRBJ2-2; possibly TRBD2 for D (6 bases). The CDR3 is made up of 12 amino acids. The V gene's germline CDR1 is MNHEY and CDR2 SVGAGI. V gave up 6 bases and J gave up 8 bases, with 10 bases separating them. CDR3 protein: CASSYGGGELFF. CDR3 sequence (DNA): TGTGCCAGCAGCTACGGGGGTGGGGAGCTGTTTTTT.

The genes are TRBV30 and TRBJ2-7; D is uncertain. V lost 7 bases, J lost 0 bases, and 10 bases lay in between. CDR1 is GTSNPN, CDR2 SVGIG, per germline (reference sequence). The CDR3 loop spans 12 amino acids. CDR3 sequence (DNA): TGTGCCTTCGAGCATGACTCCTACGAGCAGTACTTC. Its translation is CAFEHDSYEQYF. The complete variable domain, with remaining parts taken from reference TRBV30 and TRBJ2-7, reads SQTIHQWPATLVQPVGSPLSLECTVEGTSNPNLYWYRQAAGRGLQLLFYSVGIGQISSEVPQNLSASRPQDRQFILSSKKLLLSDSGFYLCAFEHDSYEQYFGPGTRLTVT.

The J gene is TRBJ1-1, the V gene TRBV4-3; D is unclear. The V end lost 0 bases, the J end lost 1 base, and 3 bases lay between the germline ends. Germline CDR1 reads LGHNA; CDR2 reads YSLEER. This CDR3 is 13 amino acids long. For the CDR3, the DNA is TGCGCCAGCAGCCAAGATCGGAACACTGAAGCTTTCTTT. It encodes CASSQDRNTEAFF.

The chain carries TRBV28 and TRBJ2-6; D is possibly TRBD2 (5 bases). This CDR3 region has 15 residues. Looked up from germline, CDR1 is MDHEN and CDR2 is SYDVKM. Trimming shortened V by 5 bases and J by 1 base, and 9 bases separated the two germline ends. This CDR3 is CASSTPGSGANVLTF. The CDR3 DNA reads TGTGCCAGCAGTACCCCGGGGTCTGGGGCCAACGTCCTGACTTTC.

This chain uses TRBV5-1 with TRBJ2-1; 10 nucleotides line up with TRBD2. Germline V gene sequence: CDR1 SGHRS, CDR2 YFSETQ. J lost 4 bases, V lost 2 bases, and 3 bases had no gene match. The CDR3 consists of 15 residues. The CDR3 DNA is TGCGCCAGCAGCTTCTCTAGCGGGAGTTACAATGAGCAGTTCTTC. Translation gives CASSFSSGSYNEQFF.

The chain links TRBV3-1 (or the pseudogene TRBV3-2) to TRBJ2-7; 9 positions match TRBD2. After removal of 1 base from V and 5 bases from J, the junction contained 6 bases not matched to a gene. The CDR3 runs to 15 residues. Germline V gene sequence: CDR1 LGHDT, CDR2 YNNKEL (reference sequence). The CDR3 reads CASSQASGKPNEQYF. The CDR3 region has the DNA TGTGCCAGCAGCCAAGCTAGCGGGAAACCCAACGAGCAGTACTTC.

This clone was counted between two and nine times. This rearrangement joins TRBV29-1 to TRBJ1-2; the match to TRBD1 covers 7 bases. The germline gives CDR1 SQVTM, CDR2 ANQGSEA. Trimming cost V 1 base and J 8 bases; bases outside gene matches: 10. CDR3 length: 14 amino acids. The CDR3 nucleotides read TGCAGCGTTGAAGGCGACAGGGAGTGGTGGGGCTACACCTTC. Residues: CSVEGDREWWGYTF. Full variable domain (rest looked up from reference TRBV29-1 and TRBJ1-2): SAVISQKPSRDICQRGTSLTIQCQVDSQVTMMFWYRQQPGQSLTLIATANQGSEATYESGFVIDKFPISRPNLTFSTLTVSNMSPEDSSIYLCSVEGDREWWGYTFGSGTRLTVV.

This chain joins TRBV5-1 and TRBJ2-2, with TRBD2 matching 10 bases. This CDR3 contains 15 residues. V lost 5 bases to trimming and J lost 6 bases; unmatched junction nucleotides: 7. The V gene's germline CDR1 is SGHRS and CDR2 YFSETQ. In DNA, the CDR3 is TGCGCCAGCAGTTCCACTAGCGGGACTGCCGGGGAGCTGTTTTTT. Translation: CASSSTSGTAGELFF.

This chain uses TRBV27 with TRBJ2-5; D remains ambiguous. Germline-derived CDR1 and CDR2 are MNHEY and SMNVEV (reference sequence). The CDR3 covers 15 residues. V was trimmed by 3 bases and J by 2 bases, leaving 13 bases between them. In DNA, the CDR3 is TGTGCCAGCAGTTTCCACGCCCAACGTCAAGAGACCCAGTACTTC. Translating gives CASSFHAQRQETQYF.

The chain uses TRBV2 and TRBJ1-6, with 8 nucleotides matching TRBD1. This CDR3 is 13 amino acids long. V shed 7 bases and J 9 bases; nucleotides not matched to a gene: 5. The germline V gene has CDR1 SNHLY and CDR2 FYNNEI. The CDR3 loop is CASKDREGSPLHF. The CDR3 coding sequence is TGTGCCAGCAAGGACAGGGAGGGTTCACCCCTCCACTTT. Complete variable domain (other parts from reference TRBV2 and TRBJ1-6): EPEVTQTPSHQVTQMGQEVILRCVPISNHLYFYWYRQILGQKVEFLVSFYNNEISEKSEIFDDQFSVERPDGSNFTLKIRSTKLEDSAMYFCASKDREGSPLHFGNGTRLTVT.

The J gene is TRBJ1-2, the V gene TRBV5-1; a possible D gene is TRBD1 (5 bases). The germline V and J ends were trimmed by 0 bases and 8 bases, with 17 bases remaining between them. Germline loops: CDR1 SGHRS, CDR2 YFSETQ. The CDR3 extends over 15 amino acids. CDR3 loop: CASSLAQGPNEGYTF. In DNA form, the CDR3 reads TGCGCCAGCAGCTTGGCCCAGGGCCCCAATGAGGGCTACACCTTC.

The V call is TRBV7-8, the J call TRBJ2-1; D uncertain. There are 12 residues in the CDR3. Germline assignment: CDR1 SGHVS and CDR2 FQNEAQ. V was shortened by 2 bases and J by 9 bases, with 8 bases between the two germline ends. The CDR3 DNA is TGTGCCAGCAGCTTAAGTCTGGCTGAGCAGTTCTTC. Amino acids: CASSLSLAEQFF.

The chain uses TRBV10-1 and TRBJ2-3, with 11 bases aligning to TRBD2. The CDR3 totals 16 residues. Germline CDR1 is WNHNN and CDR2 is SYGVQD (reference sequence). V was clipped by 0 bases and J by 5 bases; unmatched bases: 4. For the CDR3, the DNA is TGCGCCAGCAGTGAGTCTAGCGGGAGGGCCGGAGATACGCAGTATTTT. It codes for CASSESSGRAGDTQYF.

The chain links TRBV5-5 to TRBJ2-1; 8 nucleotides agree with TRBD2. V was clipped by 4 bases and J by 10 bases; unmatched bases: 13. Germline-derived CDR1 and CDR2 are SGHKS and YYEKEE (reference sequence). CDR3 length: 15 amino acids. CDR3 residues: CASSTEPGTSGEQFF. CDR3 DNA sequence: TGTGCCAGCAGCACAGAGCCCGGGACTAGTGGAGAGCAGTTCTTC.

The chain joins TRBV15 to TRBJ2-3, with TRBD2 matching 10 bases. Per the germline V gene, CDR1 is LNHNV and CDR2 is YYDKDF (reference sequence). This CDR3 contains 17 residues. The ends lost 4 bases at V and 5 bases at J; junction bases unmatched: 12. The CDR3, as DNA: TGTGCCACCAGCACCCTAAGAAGCGGGAGGGCCGGAGATACGCAGTATTTT. Its translation: CATSTLRSGRAGDTQYF.

The CDR3 loop reads CASRRPGQGSPEAFF. The CDR3 DNA sequence: TGTGCCAGCAGGAGACCGGGACAGGGTTCCCCTGAAGCTTTCTTT. The genes are TRBV2 and TRBJ1-1, with 9 bases aligning to TRBD1. CDR3 length: 15 amino acids. The germline CDR1 and CDR2 sequences are SNHLY and FYNNEI. With 6 bases clipped from V and 6 bases from J, the junction kept 11 bases outside the gene matches.